This T cell receptor beta chain was sequenced in a study of tumor-infiltrating lymphocytes in primary liver carcinoma. The study co-extracted DNA and RNA from roughly 20-30 mg of unsorted bulk tissue. The germline gives CDR1 LGHNA, CDR2 YNFKEQ. V was pared by 0 bases and J by 11 bases, with 5 bases of the junction left unmatched. CDR3 length: 13 amino acids. This clonotype is medium-sized by share. Constant-region priming of roughly 500 ng total RNA yielded TCR beta cDNA. What produced the TCR beta libraries was three nested multiplex PCR rounds using slightly modified ARM-PCR. Both of the initial two PCR rounds ran for around 9 cycles and employed TRBV1-TRBV30 forward primers alongside a C-beta reverse primer. TCRdb re-derived calls from the multiplex PCR reads in MiXCR, one entry per CDR3 protein. The table has around 27,000 distinct CDR3 sequences, around 79% seen once.

This sequence joins TRBV4-2 and TRBJ2-3; TRBD2 aligns across 7 bases. The source is a man aged 35 to 55 with primary liver carcinoma and hepatitis B virus infection. The material sequenced was liver tumor tissue from sampling region 3. Subset in this sample: tumor region T3, left-lateral pole. CDR3 DNA: TGTGCCAGCAGCCAAGATTTGGGCGGGAGGCAGTATTTT. Protein product: CASSQDLGGRQYF.